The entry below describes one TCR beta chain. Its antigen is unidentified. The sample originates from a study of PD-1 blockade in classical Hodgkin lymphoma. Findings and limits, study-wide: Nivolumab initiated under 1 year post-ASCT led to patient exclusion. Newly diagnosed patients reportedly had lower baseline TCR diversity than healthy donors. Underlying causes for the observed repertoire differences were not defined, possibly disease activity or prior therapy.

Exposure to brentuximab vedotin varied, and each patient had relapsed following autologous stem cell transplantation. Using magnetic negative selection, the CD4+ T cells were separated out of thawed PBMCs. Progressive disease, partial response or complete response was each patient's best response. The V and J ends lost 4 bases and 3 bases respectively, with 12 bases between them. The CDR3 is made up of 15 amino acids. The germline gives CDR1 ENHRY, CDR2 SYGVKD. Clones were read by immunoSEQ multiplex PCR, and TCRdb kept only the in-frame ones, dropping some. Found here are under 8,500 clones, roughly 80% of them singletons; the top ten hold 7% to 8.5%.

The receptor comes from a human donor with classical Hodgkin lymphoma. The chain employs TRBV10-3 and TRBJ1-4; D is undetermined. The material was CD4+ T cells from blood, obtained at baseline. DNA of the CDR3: TGTGCCATCAGTGGCACGGGGAGGTCTAATGAAAAACTGTTTTTT. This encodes CAISGTGRSNEKLFF.